These 8 T cell receptor beta chains originate from one sample sequenced in a study of shared clonotypes between healthy human individuals. Here immunoSEQ multiplex PCR was the method, and the copy in TCRdb shows in-frame clones only, minus some. This table has roughly 2.5 million clones, more than 90% appearing once. The sequenced sample was naive CD4+ T cells sorted from blood. Described subset: CD45RA+ positively selected. These TCRs come from a young man in good health.

The chain couples TRBV19 to TRBJ1-6; D remains ambiguous. Trimming pared 3 bases from V and 9 bases from J, leaving 9 bases between. This CDR3 comprises 13 residues. Per the germline V gene, CDR1 is LNHDA and CDR2 is SQIVND (reference sequence). The CDR3 protein is CASSIVDGSPLHF. CDR3 nucleotide sequence: TGTGCCAGTAGTATTGTAGACGGTTCACCCCTCCACTTT. Supplemented by reference TRBV19 and TRBJ1-6, the full variable domain reads DGGITQSPKYLFRKEGQNVTLSCEQNLNHDAMYWYRQDPGQGLRLIYYSQIVNDFQKGDIAEGYSVSREKKESFPLTVTSAQKNPTAFYLCASSIVDGSPLHFGNGTRLTVT.

This chain connects TRBV7-9 to TRBJ2-3; 9 nucleotides agree with TRBD1. The junction had 10 bases not matched to a gene; V was cut back by 4 bases and J by 2 bases. The CDR3 has 17 residues. The germline CDR1 and CDR2 sequences are SEHNR and FQNEAQ (reference sequence). Here the CDR3 DNA reads TGTGCCAGCAGCTCCGACGACAGGGGGAGGTACACAGATACGCAGTATTTT. Its translation is CASSSDDRGRYTDTQYF.

A note on this clone: The junction differs from germline at one of its ends, possibly a read error. The V and J genes are TRBV5-1 and TRBJ1-1, with TRBD1 matching 8 bases. Germline V gives CDR1 SGHRS, CDR2 YFSETQ. The CDR3 consists of 12 residues. This chain's CDR3 is CASSLGTGPLLF. Written as DNA, the CDR3 is TGCGCCAGCAGCTTGGGGACAGGGCCCCTTCTCTTT.

The chain uses TRBV29-1 and TRBJ2-3; 8 nucleotides line up with TRBD2. CDR1 and CDR2 (germline): SQVTM, ANQGSEA. The CDR3 has 16 amino acids. J lost 0 bases, V lost 6 bases, and 11 bases had no gene match. The CDR3 coding sequence is TGCAGCGTCCCCTTTAGCGGGGTCCCTAGCACAGATACGCAGTATTTT. It is translated as CSVPFSGVPSTDTQYF.

V gene TRBV5-1 combines with J gene TRBJ2-2; D call uncertain. The CDR3 has 14 amino acids. Trimming left V 6 bases short and J 2 bases short, with 11 bases between. Germline values: CDR1 SGHRS, CDR2 YFSETQ. Here the CDR3 DNA reads TGCGCCAGCACACCGGCCGAAAACACCGGGGAGCTGTTTTTT. Protein product: CASTPAENTGELFF.

This chain joins TRBV6-5 and TRBJ2-7, with D maybe TRBD2 (6 bases). Trimming removed 6 bases at V and 0 bases at J, with 12 bases between. The CDR3 spans 14 residues. Per germline, CDR1 MNHEY and CDR2 SVGAGI. The CDR3 is CASSPAGSSYEQYF. CDR3 nucleotide sequence: TGTGCCAGCAGCCCCGCGGGAAGCTCCTACGAGCAGTACTTC.

The chain couples TRBV11-2 to TRBJ2-2; D unclear. V lost 3 bases and J 5 bases, leaving 7 bases between the germline ends. The length of the CDR3 is 13 residues. Germline V gene lookup returns CDR1 SGHAT and CDR2 FQNNGV. The CDR3 DNA sequence: TGTGCCAGCAGCTTGTGGACGACCGGGGAGCTGTTTTTT. Its translation is CASSLWTTGELFF.

The J gene is TRBJ1-4, the V gene TRBV7-9, with D unresolved. The CDR3 sequence is 15 residues long. The V end lost 1 base, the J end lost 4 bases, and 10 bases lay between the germline ends. Germline V gene sequence: CDR1 SEHNR, CDR2 FQNEAQ (reference sequence). CDR3 region: CASSLEGQSNEKLFF. The CDR3 DNA sequence: TGTGCCAGCAGCTTAGAGGGCCAGAGTAATGAAAAACTGTTTTTT.